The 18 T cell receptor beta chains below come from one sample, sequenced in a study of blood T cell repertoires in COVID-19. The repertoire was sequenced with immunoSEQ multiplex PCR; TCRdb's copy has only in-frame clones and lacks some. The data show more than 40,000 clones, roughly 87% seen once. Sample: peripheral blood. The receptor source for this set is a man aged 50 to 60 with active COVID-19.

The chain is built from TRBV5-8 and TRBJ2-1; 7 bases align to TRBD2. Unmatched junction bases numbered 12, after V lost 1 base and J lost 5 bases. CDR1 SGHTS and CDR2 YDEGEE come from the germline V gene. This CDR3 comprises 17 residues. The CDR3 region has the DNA TGTGCCAGCAGCTTGAGTTGGGGAAGGGAGGGCAACAATGAGCAGTTCTTC. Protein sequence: CASSLSWGREGNNEQFF.

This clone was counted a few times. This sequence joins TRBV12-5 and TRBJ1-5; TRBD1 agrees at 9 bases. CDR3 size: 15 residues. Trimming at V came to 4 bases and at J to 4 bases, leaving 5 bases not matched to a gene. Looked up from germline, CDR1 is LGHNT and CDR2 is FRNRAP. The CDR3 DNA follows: TGTGCTAGTGGTTCCGGACAGGGGCCAAATCAGCCCCAGCATTTT. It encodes CASGSGQGPNQPQHF. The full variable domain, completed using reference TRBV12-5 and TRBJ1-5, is DARVTQTPRHKVTEMGQEVTMRCQPILGHNTVFWYRQTMMQGLELLAYFRNRAPLDDSGMPKDRFSAEMPDATLATLKIQPSEPRDSAVYFCASGSGQGPNQPQHFGDGTRLSIL.

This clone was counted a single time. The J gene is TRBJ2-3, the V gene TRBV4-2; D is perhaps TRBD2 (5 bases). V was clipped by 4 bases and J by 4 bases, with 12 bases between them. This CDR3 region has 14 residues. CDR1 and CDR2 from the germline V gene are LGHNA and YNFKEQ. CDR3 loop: CASSPTGLPDTQYF. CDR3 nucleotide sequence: TGTGCCAGCAGCCCGACCGGACTTCCAGATACGCAGTATTTT.

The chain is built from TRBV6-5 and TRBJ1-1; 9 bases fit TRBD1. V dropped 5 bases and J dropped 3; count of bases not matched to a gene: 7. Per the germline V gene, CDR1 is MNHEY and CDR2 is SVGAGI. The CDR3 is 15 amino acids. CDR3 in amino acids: CASSPKRQGDTEAFF. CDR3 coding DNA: TGTGCCAGCAGTCCGAAAAGACAGGGGGACACTGAAGCTTTCTTT.

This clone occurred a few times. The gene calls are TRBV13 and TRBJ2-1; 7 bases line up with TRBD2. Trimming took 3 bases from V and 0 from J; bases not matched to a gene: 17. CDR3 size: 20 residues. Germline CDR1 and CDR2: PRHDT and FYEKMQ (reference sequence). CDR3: CASSLYQRGKGRSSYNEQFF. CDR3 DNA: TGTGCCAGCAGCTTGTACCAGCGGGGAAAAGGGAGGAGCTCCTACAATGAGCAGTTCTTC.

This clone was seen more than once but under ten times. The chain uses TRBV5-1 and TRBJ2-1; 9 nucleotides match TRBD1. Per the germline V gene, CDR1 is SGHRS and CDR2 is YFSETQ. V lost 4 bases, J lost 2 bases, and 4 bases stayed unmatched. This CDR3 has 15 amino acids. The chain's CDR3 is CASSPTGGTYNEQFF. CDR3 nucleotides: TGCGCCAGCAGCCCTACAGGGGGCACCTACAATGAGCAGTTCTTC.

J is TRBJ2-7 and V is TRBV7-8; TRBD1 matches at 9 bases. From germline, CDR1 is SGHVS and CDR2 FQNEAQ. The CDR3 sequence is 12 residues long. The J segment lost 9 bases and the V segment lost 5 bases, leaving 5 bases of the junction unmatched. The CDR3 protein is CASSHTGGGQYF. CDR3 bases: TGTGCCAGCAGCCATACAGGGGGCGGGCAGTACTTC.

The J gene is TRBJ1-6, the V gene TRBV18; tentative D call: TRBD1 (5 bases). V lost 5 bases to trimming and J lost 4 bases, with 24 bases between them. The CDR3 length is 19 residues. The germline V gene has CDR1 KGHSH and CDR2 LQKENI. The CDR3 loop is CASSILATVPSGYNSPLHF. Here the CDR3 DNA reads TGTGCCAGCTCAATTCTGGCGACAGTTCCCTCCGGGTATAATTCACCCCTCCACTTT.

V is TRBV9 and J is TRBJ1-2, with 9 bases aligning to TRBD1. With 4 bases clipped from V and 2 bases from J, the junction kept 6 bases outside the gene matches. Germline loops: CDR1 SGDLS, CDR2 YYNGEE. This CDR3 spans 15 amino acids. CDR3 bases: TGTGCCAGCAGCCCGACCGGGACAGGGAACTATGGCTACACCTTC. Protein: CASSPTGTGNYGYTF. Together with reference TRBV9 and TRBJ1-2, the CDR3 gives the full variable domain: DSGVTQTPKHLITATGQRVTLRCSPRSGDLSVYWYQQSLDQGLQFLIQYYNGEERAKGNILERFSAQQFPDLHSELNLSSLELGDSALYFCASSPTGTGNYGYTFGSGTRLTVV.

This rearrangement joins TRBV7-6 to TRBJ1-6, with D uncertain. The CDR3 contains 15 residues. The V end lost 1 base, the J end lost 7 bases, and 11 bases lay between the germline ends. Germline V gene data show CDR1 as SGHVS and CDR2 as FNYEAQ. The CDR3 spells CASSLVQTGNSPLHF. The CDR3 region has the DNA TGTGCCAGCAGCTTAGTCCAGACCGGGAATTCACCCCTCCACTTT.

The chain's CDR3 is CASSGGGRETQYF. The CDR3 nucleotides are TGTGCCAGTTCCGGGGGGGGGCGAGAGACCCAGTACTTC. The V and J genes are TRBV19 and TRBJ2-5; 8 positions agree with TRBD2. Losses at the gene ends were 8 bases for V and 4 bases for J; bases not matched to a gene: 6. Germline CDR1 is LNHDA and CDR2 is SQIVND (reference sequence). The CDR3 is 13 residues long.

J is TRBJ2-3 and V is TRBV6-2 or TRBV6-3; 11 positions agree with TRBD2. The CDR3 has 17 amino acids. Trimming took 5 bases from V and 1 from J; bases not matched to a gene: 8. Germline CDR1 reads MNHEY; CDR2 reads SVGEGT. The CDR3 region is CASSLIAGGIGTDTQYF. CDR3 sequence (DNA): TGTGCCAGCAGTCTAATAGCGGGGGGGATTGGCACAGATACGCAGTATTTT.

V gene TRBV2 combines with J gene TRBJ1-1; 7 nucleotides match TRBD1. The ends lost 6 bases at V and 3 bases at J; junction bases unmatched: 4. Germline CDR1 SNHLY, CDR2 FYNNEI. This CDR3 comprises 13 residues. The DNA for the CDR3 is TGTGCCAGCAGCCCCGGGACAGACACTGAAGCTTTCTTT. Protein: CASSPGTDTEAFF.

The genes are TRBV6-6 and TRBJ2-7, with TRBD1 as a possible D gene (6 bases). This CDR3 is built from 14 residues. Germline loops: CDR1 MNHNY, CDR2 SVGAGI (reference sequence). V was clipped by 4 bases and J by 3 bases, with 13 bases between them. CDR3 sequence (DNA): TGTGCCAGCAGTTCAGGGGCCGCCCTCTACGAGCAGTACTTC. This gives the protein CASSSGAALYEQYF.

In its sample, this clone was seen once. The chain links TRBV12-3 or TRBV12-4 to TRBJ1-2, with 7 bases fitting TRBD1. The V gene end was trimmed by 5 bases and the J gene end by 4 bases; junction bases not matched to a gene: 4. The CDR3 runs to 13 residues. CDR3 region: CASSAGQRYGYTF. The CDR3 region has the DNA TGTGCCAGCAGTGCGGGACAGCGCTATGGCTACACCTTC.

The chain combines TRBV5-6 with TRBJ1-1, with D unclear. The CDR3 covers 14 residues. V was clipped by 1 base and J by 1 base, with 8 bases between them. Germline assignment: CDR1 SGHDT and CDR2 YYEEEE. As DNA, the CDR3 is TGTGCCAGCAGCTTGAACAGAGCGAACACTGAAGCTTTCTTT. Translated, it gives CASSLNRANTEAFF.

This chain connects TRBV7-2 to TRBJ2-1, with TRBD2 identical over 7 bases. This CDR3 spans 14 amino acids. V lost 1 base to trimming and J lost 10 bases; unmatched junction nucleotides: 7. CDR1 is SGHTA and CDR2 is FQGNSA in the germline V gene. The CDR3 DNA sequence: TGTGCCAGCAGCTTAGAGGTAGCGGGTCAGGAGCAGTTCTTC. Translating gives CASSLEVAGQEQFF.

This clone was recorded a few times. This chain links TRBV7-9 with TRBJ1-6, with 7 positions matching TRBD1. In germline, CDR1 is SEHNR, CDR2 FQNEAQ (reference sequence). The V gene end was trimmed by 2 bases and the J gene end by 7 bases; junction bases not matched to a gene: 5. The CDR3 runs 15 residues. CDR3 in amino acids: CASSLLRQGNSPLHF. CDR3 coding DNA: TGTGCCAGCAGCTTACTAAGACAGGGCAATTCACCCCTCCACTTT. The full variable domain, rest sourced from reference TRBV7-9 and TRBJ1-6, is DTGVSQNPRHKITKRGQNVTFRCDPISEHNRLYWYRQTLGQGPEFLTYFQNEAQLEKSRLLSDRFSAERPKGSFSTLEIQRTEQGDSAMYLCASSLLRQGNSPLHFGNGTRLTVT.